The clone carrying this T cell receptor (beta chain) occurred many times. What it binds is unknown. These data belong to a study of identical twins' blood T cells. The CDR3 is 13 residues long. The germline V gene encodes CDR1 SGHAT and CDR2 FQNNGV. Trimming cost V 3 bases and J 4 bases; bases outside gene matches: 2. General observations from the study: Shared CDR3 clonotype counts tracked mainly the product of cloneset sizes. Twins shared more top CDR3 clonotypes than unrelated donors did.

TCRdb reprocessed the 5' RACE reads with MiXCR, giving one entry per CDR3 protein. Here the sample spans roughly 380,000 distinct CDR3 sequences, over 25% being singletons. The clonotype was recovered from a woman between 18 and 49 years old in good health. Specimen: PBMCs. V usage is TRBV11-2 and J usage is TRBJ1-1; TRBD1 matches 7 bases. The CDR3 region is CASSFTGATEAFF. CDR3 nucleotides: TGTGCCAGCAGCTTTACAGGGGCCACTGAAGCTTTCTTT.